Here is one T cell receptor (beta chain) with its context. Its antigen is still unknown. TCRdb called the 5' RACE reads again in MiXCR, with one record for every CDR3 protein. The data hold 70,000 to 95,000 distinct CDR3 sequences, with roughly 15% observed a single time. Germline values: CDR1 LGHDT, CDR2 YNNKEL (reference sequence). The V gene end was trimmed by 2 bases and the J gene end by 5 bases; junction bases not matched to a gene: 8. This CDR3 region has 16 residues. The sample comes from a study of early T cells in non-severe SARS-CoV-2 infection. Findings and limits, study-wide: VDJdb-based matching was biased toward anti-spike CD8 responses and missed private and CD4 specificities.

The chain couples TRBV3-1 to TRBJ2-5, with 10 positions matching TRBD1. The clonotype was recovered from an adult who was a healthcare worker with PCR-confirmed SARS-CoV-2 infection or an uninfected control (not recorded which). Sequencing was done on a sample of whole blood. The CDR3: CASSQRLGQGRETQYF. The CDR3 DNA reads as TGTGCCAGCAGCCAAAGGCTGGGACAGGGGCGGGAGACCCAGTACTTC.